This T cell receptor beta chain was identified in a study of cytomegalovirus exposure and HLA in healthy donors. Findings of the study overall: Productive rates of about 90% or about 30% were seen for most TCR beta V segments in an earlier analysis. The study recorded 164 TCR beta chains that were cytomegalovirus-associated.

Germline V gene sequence: CDR1 MDHEN, CDR2 SYDVKM. This CDR3 is 16 amino acids long. Trimming removed 1 base at V and 10 bases at J, with 22 bases between. The primer mix had 60 Vbeta and 13 Jbeta primers. Here immunoSEQ multiplex PCR was the method, and the copy in TCRdb shows in-frame clones only, minus some. The top ten hold roughly 8.3% of the sample, which has 110,000 or so clones, roughly two thirds seen once. Notes on this clone: The antigen remains unidentified.

The chain recombines TRBV28 with TRBJ2-5, with D perhaps matching TRBD2 (7 bases). The clonotype comes from a man younger than 35 in good health and CMV-seropositive. Material for sequencing was PBMCs. CDR3 in amino acids: CASSLSTGIAREDQYF. CDR3 in DNA: TGTGCCAGCAGTTTATCGACAGGAATCGCCCGGGAGGACCAGTACTTC.